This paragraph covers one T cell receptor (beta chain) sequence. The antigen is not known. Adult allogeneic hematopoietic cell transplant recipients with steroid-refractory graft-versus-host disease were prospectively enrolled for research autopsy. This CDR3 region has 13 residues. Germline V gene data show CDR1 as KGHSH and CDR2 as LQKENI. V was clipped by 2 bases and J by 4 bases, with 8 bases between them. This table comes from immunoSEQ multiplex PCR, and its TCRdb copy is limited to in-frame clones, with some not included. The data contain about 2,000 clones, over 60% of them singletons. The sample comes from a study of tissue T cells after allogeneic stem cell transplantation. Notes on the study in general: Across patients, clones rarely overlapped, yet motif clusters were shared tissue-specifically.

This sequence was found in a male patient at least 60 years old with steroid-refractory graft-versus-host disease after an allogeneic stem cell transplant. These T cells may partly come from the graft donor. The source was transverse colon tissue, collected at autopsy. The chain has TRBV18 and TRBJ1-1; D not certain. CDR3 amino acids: CASSPDLSTEAFF. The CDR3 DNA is TGTGCCAGCTCACCAGATTTGAGCACTGAAGCTTTCTTT.